This TCR beta chain is from a study of T-cell memory formation after mild COVID-19. The table lists this clonotype with many counts. Germline CDR1 WSHSY, CDR2 SAAADI. The CDR3 sequence is 13 residues long. The trim removed 8 bases at V and 5 bases at J, leaving 8 bases unmatched. Constant-segment primers were used for 5'RACE, and the resulting TCR alpha and TCR beta cDNA libraries carried sample barcodes and UMIs. MiXCR, run by TCRdb on the 5' RACE reads, gives a single entry per CDR3 protein. There are 200,000 or so distinct CDR3 sequences in the sample; around 19% occur only once, and 2% to 3% lies in the top ten.

This receptor was taken from an adult woman who had mild COVID-19 (a few samples of this study predate the infection). Cell type and time point are not known. This rearrangement joins TRBV10-2 to TRBJ2-5; 7 nucleotides match TRBD2. The sequencing sample was made of PBMCs or a T cell subset sorted from them (not recorded which). The CDR3 is CASGGYSGETQYF. The CDR3 DNA reads TGCGCCAGCGGCGGGTATAGCGGGGAGACCCAGTACTTC.